The clone carrying this T cell receptor (beta chain) was counted a single time. Method: immunoSEQ multiplex PCR; TCRdb's copy keeps in-frame clones and lacks some. The sample contains approximately 260,000 clones, over 70% of which appear only once. Germline-derived CDR1 and CDR2 are SNHLY and FYNNEI. CDR3 length: 12 amino acids. The V and J ends lost 5 bases and 0 bases respectively, with 4 bases between them. The data belong to a study of blood T cell repertoires in COVID-19. Study overall: PBMCs, B-cell-depleted T cells, or T cells provided the cDNA or gDNA that made up the material.

Sequencing was carried out using peripheral blood. This clonotype was obtained from a woman in her 70s with COVID-19, enrolled during active disease. V gene TRBV2 combines with J gene TRBJ1-1; D ambiguous. The CDR3 bases are TGTGCCAGCAGTCCTCTGAACACTGAAGCTTTCTTT. It yields the protein CASSPLNTEAFF.